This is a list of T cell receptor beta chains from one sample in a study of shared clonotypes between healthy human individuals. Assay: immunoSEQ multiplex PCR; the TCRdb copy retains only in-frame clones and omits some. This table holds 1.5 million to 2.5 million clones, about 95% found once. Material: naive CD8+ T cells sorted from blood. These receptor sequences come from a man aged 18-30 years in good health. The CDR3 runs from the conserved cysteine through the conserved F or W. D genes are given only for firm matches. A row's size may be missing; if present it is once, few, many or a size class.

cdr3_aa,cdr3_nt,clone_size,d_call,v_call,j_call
CASSIRDSWEQYF,TGTGCCAGTAGTATCCGGGACTCCTGGGAGCAGTACTTC,.,.,TRBV19,TRBJ2-7
CASSPRHNEQFF,TGTGCCAGCAGCCCCCGTCATAATGAGCAGTTCTTC,.,.,TRBV9,TRBJ2-1
CASSVGGPSYEQYF,TGTGCCAGCAGCGTGGGAGGGCCCTCGTACGAGCAGTACTTC,.,TRBD2,TRBV9,TRBJ2-7
CASSLRAGGPNTGELFF,TGTGCCAGCAGCTTGAGGGCGGGAGGGCCGAACACCGGGGAGCTGTTTTTT,.,TRBD2,TRBV7-2,TRBJ2-2
CAWSVFDEQFF,TGTGCCTGGAGTGTTTTCGATGAGCAGTTCTTC,.,.,TRBV30,TRBJ2-1
CASSLAAGSSYEQYF,TGTGCCAGCAGTCTAGCGGCGGGGAGCTCCTACGAGCAGTACTTC,.,TRBD2,TRBV28,TRBJ2-7
CASSSSTVFYEQYF,TGTGCCAGCAGCTCGTCGACGGTGTTCTACGAGCAGTACTTC,.,.,TRBV7-9,TRBJ2-7
CASSRRDSTYEQYF,TGTGCCAGCAGCCGCCGGGACTCTACCTACGAGCAGTACTTC,.,.,TRBV7-9,TRBJ2-7
CASSLNGDFYGYTF,TGTGCCAGCAGCTTGAACGGAGATTTCTATGGCTACACCTTC,.,.,TRBV5-4,TRBJ1-2
CSVGQMNTEAFF,TGCAGCGTCGGACAGATGAACACTGAAGCTTTCTTT,few,.,TRBV29-1,TRBJ1-1
CATGQGASGNTIYF,TGTGCCACGGGACAGGGGGCGAGCGGAAACACCATATATTTT,.,TRBD1,TRBV2,TRBJ1-3
CASSPTGWEQYF,TGTGCCAGCAGTCCCACAGGTTGGGAGCAGTACTTC,.,.,TRBV6-5,TRBJ2-7
CASSYGTGAIYEQYF,TGTGCCAGCAGTTACGGGACAGGGGCCATATACGAGCAGTACTTC,.,TRBD1,TRBV6-6,TRBJ2-7
CASSLGGDGLGEQYF,TGCGCCAGCAGCTTGGGCGGGGACGGCCTGGGCGAGCAGTACTTC,.,.,TRBV5-1,TRBJ2-7
CASSSVGGEGYTF,TGCGCCAGCAGCTCGGTTGGGGGGGAGGGCTACACCTTC,.,.,TRBV4-1,TRBJ1-2
CASSDPNQETQYF,TGTGCCAGCAGTGACCCCAACCAAGAGACCCAGTACTTC,.,.,TRBV2,TRBJ2-5
CASSVAIRDRENSYEQYF,TGCGCCAGCAGTGTAGCGATACGGGACAGGGAAAACTCCTACGAGCAGTACTTC,.,TRBD1,TRBV10-1,TRBJ2-7
CASSSQTSGRNEQFF,TGTGCCAGCAGCTCCCAGACTAGCGGGAGGAATGAGCAGTTCTTC,.,TRBD2,TRBV7-9,TRBJ2-1
CASSVGASSYNEQFF,TGTGCCAGCAGCGTAGGGGCGTCATCCTACAATGAGCAGTTCTTC,.,.,TRBV9,TRBJ2-1
CASSISGSGYTF,TGTGCCAGCAGCATAAGCGGGAGTGGCTACACCTTC,.,.,TRBV9,TRBJ1-2
CASSDPWTALTMGYTF,TGTGCCAGTAGCGACCCCTGGACAGCCTTAACTATGGGCTACACCTTC,.,.,TRBV19,TRBJ1-2
CASSTGTGGFYEQYF,TGTGCCAGCAGCACCGGGACAGGGGGGTTCTACGAGCAGTACTTC,once,TRBD1,TRBV11-2,TRBJ2-7
CASSPQSVKNIQYF,TGTGCCAGCTCACCACAGTCCGTAAAAAACATTCAGTACTTC,.,.,TRBV18,TRBJ2-4
CASSASGGQYF,TGCGCCAGCAGTGCTTCGGGGGGGCAGTATTTT,.,TRBD2,TRBV4-1,TRBJ2-3
CASSTPVLAGGKETQYF,TGTGCCAGCAGTACCCCCGTTCTAGCGGGAGGGAAAGAGACCCAGTACTTC,.,TRBD2,TRBV27,TRBJ2-5
CAISGAGSPGNTF,TGTGCCATCAGTGGGGCTGGTTCGCCGGGGAACACCTTC,.,.,TRBV10-3,TRBJ1-2
CASSPGAGETQYF,TGCGCCAGCAGCCCTGGGGCGGGGGAGACCCAGTACTTC,.,.,TRBV5-1,TRBJ2-5
CASSETTSSYNSPLHF,TGTGCCAGCAGTGAAACCACCAGCTCCTATAATTCACCCCTCCACTTT,.,.,TRBV6-1,TRBJ1-6
CASSQDSGYSTDTQYF,TGCGCCAGCAGCCAAGATTCGGGATATAGCACAGATACGCAGTATTTT,.,.,TRBV4-1,TRBJ2-3
CAWSLTGTERYGYTF,TGTGCCTGGAGTCTCACCGGGACGGAACGTTATGGCTACACCTTC,.,.,TRBV30,TRBJ1-2
CASRRPGTGDHYNEQFF,TGTGCCAGCAGGAGACCCGGGACAGGGGACCACTACAATGAGCAGTTCTTC,.,TRBD1,TRBV2,TRBJ2-1
CASSTGHFYEQYF,TGTGCCAGCAGTACGGGACACTTCTACGAGCAGTACTTC,.,.,TRBV6-5,TRBJ2-7